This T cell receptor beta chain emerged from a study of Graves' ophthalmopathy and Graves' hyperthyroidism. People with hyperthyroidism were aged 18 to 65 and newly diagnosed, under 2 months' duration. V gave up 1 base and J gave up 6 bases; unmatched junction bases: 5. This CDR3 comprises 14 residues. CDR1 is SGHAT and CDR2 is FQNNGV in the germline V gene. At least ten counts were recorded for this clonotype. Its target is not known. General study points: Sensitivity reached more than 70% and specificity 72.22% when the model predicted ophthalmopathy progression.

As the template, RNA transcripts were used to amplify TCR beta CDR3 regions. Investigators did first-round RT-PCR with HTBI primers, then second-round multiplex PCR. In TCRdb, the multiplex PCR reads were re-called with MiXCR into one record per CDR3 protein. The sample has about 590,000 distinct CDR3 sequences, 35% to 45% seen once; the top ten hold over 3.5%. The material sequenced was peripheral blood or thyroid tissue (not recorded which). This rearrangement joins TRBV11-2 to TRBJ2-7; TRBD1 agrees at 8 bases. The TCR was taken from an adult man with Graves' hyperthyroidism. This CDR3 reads CASSLGQGIGEQYF. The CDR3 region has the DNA TGTGCCAGCAGCTTAGGACAGGGGATCGGCGAGCAGTACTTC.